The T cell receptor beta chain described here comes from a study of shared clonotypes between healthy human individuals. V lost 5 bases and J lost 2, with 20 bases in between. Germline V gene lookup returns CDR1 SGHVS and CDR2 FQNEAQ. CDR3 length: 17 residues. The table came from immunoSEQ multiplex PCR; TCRdb's copy has only in-frame clones and leaves some out. The repertoire holds 100,000 to 120,000 clones, with roughly 70% as singletons. CCR7-negative CD45RA+ TemRA cells were combined with CD45RO+ cells to form CD8 memory. This rearrangement joins TRBV7-8 to TRBJ2-3, with no clear D. The sequenced sample consisted of memory CD8+ T cells sorted from blood. The subset was: CD45RO+ cells pooled with CCR7-negative TemRA cells. This clonotype was obtained from a woman aged 25 to 39 in good health. The CDR3 sequence is CASSQEVFGSSTDTQYF. CDR3 sequence (DNA): TGTGCCAGCAGCCAAGAAGTCTTTGGCAGTTCCACAGATACGCAGTATTTT.